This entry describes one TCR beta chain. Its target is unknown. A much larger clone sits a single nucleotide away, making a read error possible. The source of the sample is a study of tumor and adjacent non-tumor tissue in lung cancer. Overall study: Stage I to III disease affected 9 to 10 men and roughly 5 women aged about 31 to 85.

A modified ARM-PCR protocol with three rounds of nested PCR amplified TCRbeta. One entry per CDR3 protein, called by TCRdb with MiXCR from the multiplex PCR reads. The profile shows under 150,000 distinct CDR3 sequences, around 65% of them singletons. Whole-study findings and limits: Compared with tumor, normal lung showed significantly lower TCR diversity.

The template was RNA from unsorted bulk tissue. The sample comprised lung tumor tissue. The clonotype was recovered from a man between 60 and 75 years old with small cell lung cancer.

CDR3 DNA: TGCAGCGGTAGGGAAGCGGGATGGCGAATTGAGCAGTTCTTC. This codes for CSGREAGWRIEQFF. The rearrangement links TRBV29-1 to TRBJ2-1; TRBD2 matches 7 bases. CDR3 length: 14 residues. Trimming cost V 7 bases and J 9 bases; bases outside gene matches: 15. CDR1 and CDR2 from the germline V gene are SQVTM and ANQGSEA.